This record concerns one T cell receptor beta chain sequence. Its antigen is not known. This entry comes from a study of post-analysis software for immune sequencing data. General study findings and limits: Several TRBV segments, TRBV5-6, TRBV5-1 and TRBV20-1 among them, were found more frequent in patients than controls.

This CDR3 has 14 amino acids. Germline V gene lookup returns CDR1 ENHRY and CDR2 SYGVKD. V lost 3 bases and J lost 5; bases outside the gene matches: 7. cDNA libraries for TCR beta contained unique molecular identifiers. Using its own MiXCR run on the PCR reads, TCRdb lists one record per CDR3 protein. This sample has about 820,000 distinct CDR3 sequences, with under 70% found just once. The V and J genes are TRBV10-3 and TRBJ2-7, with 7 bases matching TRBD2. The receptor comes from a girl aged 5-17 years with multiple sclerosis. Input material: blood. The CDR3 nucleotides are TGTGCCATCAGTGATGGGAGGGGCTTCAACGAGCAGTACTTC. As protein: CAISDGRGFNEQYF.